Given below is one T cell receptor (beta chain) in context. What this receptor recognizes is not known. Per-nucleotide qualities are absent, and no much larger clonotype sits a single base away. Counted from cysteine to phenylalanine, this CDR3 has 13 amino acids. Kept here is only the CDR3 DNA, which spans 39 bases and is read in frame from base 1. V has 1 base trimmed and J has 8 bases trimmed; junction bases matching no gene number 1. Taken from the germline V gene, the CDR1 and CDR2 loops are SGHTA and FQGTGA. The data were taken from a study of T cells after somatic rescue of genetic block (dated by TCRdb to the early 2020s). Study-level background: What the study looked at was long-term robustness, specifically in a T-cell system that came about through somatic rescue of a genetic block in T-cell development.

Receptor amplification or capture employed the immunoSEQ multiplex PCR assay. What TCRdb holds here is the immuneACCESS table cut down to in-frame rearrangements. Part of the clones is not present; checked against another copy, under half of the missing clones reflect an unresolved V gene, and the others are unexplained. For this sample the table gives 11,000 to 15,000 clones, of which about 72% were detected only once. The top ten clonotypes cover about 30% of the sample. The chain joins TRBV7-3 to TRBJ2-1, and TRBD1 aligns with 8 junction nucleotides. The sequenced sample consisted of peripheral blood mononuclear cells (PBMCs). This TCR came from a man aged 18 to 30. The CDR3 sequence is CASSLKTGDEQFF. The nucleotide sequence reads TGTGCCAGCAGCTTAAAGACAGGGGATGAGCAGTTCTTC. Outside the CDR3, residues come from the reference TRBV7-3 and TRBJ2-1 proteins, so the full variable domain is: GAGVSQTPSNKVTEKGKYVELRCDPISGHTALYWYRQSLGQGPEFLIYFQGTGAADDSGLPNDRFFAVRPEGSVSTLKIQRTERGDSAVYLCASSLKTGDEQFFGPGTRLTVL.